The next 19 T cell receptor beta chains were all read from a single sample in a study of shared clonotypes between healthy human individuals. Repertoires were generated with immunoSEQ multiplex PCR, while TCRdb's copy carries only in-frame clones and drops some. The sample has about 490,000 clones; about 79% are singletons. Sequenced input: PBMCs. These receptors were collected from a woman aged 40 to 49 in good health. Some clones in this sample may be carry-over from other donors' samples.

CDR3 region: CASSLAQGEQYF. DNA of the CDR3: TGTGCCAGCAGCTTAGCCCAGGGCGAGCAGTACTTC. V and J are TRBV7-8 and TRBJ2-7, with D maybe TRBD1 (5 bases). CDR1 and CDR2 from the germline V gene are SGHVS and FQNEAQ. With 0 bases removed from V and 6 bases from J, the gap between germline ends came to 6 bases. The CDR3 is made up of 12 amino acids. Supplemented by reference TRBV7-8 and TRBJ2-7, the full variable domain reads GAGVSQSPRYKVAKRGQDVALRCDPISGHVSLFWYQQALGQGPEFLTYFQNEAQLDKSGLPSDRFFAERPEGSVSTLKIQRTQQEDSAVYLCASSLAQGEQYFGPGTRLTVT.

The chain links TRBV7-7 to TRBJ2-7, with a weak D call TRBD1 (5 bases). In germline, CDR1 is SSHAT, CDR2 FNYEAQ (reference sequence). Between the trimmed V and J ends, which lost 11 bases and 3 bases, there was a span of 14 bases. The CDR3 covers 12 residues. The CDR3 here is CAPPDSNYEQYF. The CDR3 DNA is TGTGCCCCCCCTGACAGTAACTACGAGCAGTACTTC.

On this clone: Just one base apart from a much larger clone, this may be a read error. V gene TRBV28 combines with J gene TRBJ2-5, with 10 bases that match TRBD1. In germline, CDR1 is MDHEN, CDR2 SYDVKM. The CDR3 covers 15 residues. The J segment lost 1 base and the V segment lost 6 bases, leaving 5 bases of the junction unmatched. Here the CDR3 reads CASRSWTGGQETQYF. In DNA form, the CDR3 reads TGTGCCAGCAGGAGTTGGACAGGGGGCCAAGAGACCCAGTACTTC. The whole variable domain, filled in from reference TRBV28 and TRBJ2-5, reads DVKVTQSSRYLVKRTGEKVFLECVQDMDHENMFWYRQDPGLGLRLIYFSYDVKMKEKGDIPEGYSVSREKKERFSLILESASTNQTSMYLCASRSWTGGQETQYFGPGTRLLVL.

The chain carries TRBV7-9 and TRBJ2-7; a weak D match, TRBD1 (7 bases). Looked up from germline, CDR1 is SEHNR and CDR2 is FQNEAQ (reference sequence). With 5 bases removed from V and 0 bases from J, the gap between germline ends came to 17 bases. The CDR3 has 16 amino acids. CDR3 in amino acids: CASSRSGGTVSYEQYF. As DNA, the CDR3 is TGTGCCAGCAGCCGCAGCGGCGGGACAGTCTCCTACGAGCAGTACTTC.

The chain links TRBV7-9 to TRBJ2-3; TRBD2 is a possible D gene (5 bases). V gave up 4 bases and J gave up 2 bases, with 19 bases separating them. The CDR3 runs to 17 residues. Germline assignment: CDR1 SEHNR and CDR2 FQNEAQ (reference sequence). The CDR3: CASSSSRGPIITDTQYF. The CDR3 bases are TGTGCCAGCAGCTCAAGTCGAGGGCCGATTATCACAGATACGCAGTATTTT.

The rearrangement uses TRBV4-2 and TRBJ1-5; TRBD1 might be the D (5 bases). This CDR3 has 15 residues. The germline V gene has CDR1 LGHNA and CDR2 YNFKEQ. Trimming removed 3 bases at V and 2 bases at J, with 11 bases between. CDR3 loop: CASSQAAGRNQPQHF. The DNA for the CDR3 is TGTGCCAGCAGCCAGGCCGCGGGACGCAATCAGCCCCAGCATTTT.

The rearrangement uses TRBV4-3 and TRBJ2-7; no definite D call. V lost 0 bases to trimming and J lost 4 bases, with 19 bases between them. Germline lookup yields CDR1 LGHNA and CDR2 YSLEER. The CDR3 loop spans 17 amino acids. The CDR3 sequence is CASSQDRLHEPRYEQYF. The CDR3 DNA follows: TGCGCCAGCAGCCAAGATCGGCTACATGAACCTAGATACGAGCAGTACTTC.

This clone was observed many times. The chain recombines TRBV7-2 with TRBJ2-1; 12 bases fit TRBD2. CDR1 and CDR2 from the germline V gene are SGHTA and FQGNSA. The junction had 8 bases not matched to a gene; V was cut back by 2 bases and J by 6 bases. CDR3 length: 17 amino acids. CDR3 region: CASSLFPTLAGGNEQFF. The CDR3 nucleotides read TGTGCCAGCAGCTTATTCCCCACACTAGCGGGAGGCAATGAGCAGTTCTTC.

For this clone: A junction end diverges from the germline sequence, so it may reflect a read error. In DNA form, the CDR3 reads TGTGCCAGCAATTACGACGGCTCTGGGGCCAACGTCCTGACTTTC. Translating gives CASNYDGSGANVLTF. The chain has TRBV6-6 and TRBJ2-6; D uncertain. The CDR3 has 15 amino acids. Germline CDR1 MNHNY, CDR2 SVGAGI (reference sequence).

This clone was observed a few times. V and J are TRBV28 and TRBJ2-4; D is unclear. CDR1 MDHEN and CDR2 SYDVKM come from the germline V gene. The CDR3 is 13 residues long. With 3 bases removed from V and 5 bases from J, the gap between germline ends came to 8 bases. Written as DNA, the CDR3 is TGTGCCAGCAGTTTTCCTAGGGAAAACATTCAGTACTTC. It yields the protein CASSFPRENIQYF.

Details on this clone: Mismatch with germline at one junction end may stem from a read error. The rearrangement joins TRBV7-7 to TRBJ2-2; 9 positions agree with TRBD1. The CDR3 totals 14 residues. CDR1 and CDR2 (germline): SSHAT, FNYEAQ (reference sequence). The CDR3 DNA reads TGTGCTAGCAGCCCGGACAGGGGCACCGGGGAGCTGTTTTTT. This codes for CASSPDRGTGELFF.

The rearrangement links TRBV19 to TRBJ1-5, with D perhaps matching TRBD1 (6 bases). Trimming left V 6 bases short and J 2 bases short, with 14 bases between. This CDR3 has 15 residues. CDR1 LNHDA and CDR2 SQIVND come from the germline V gene (reference sequence). The CDR3 bases are TGTGCCAGTAGGACACAGGGAGCGGGCAATCAGCCCCAGCATTTT. It yields the protein CASRTQGAGNQPQHF.

This clone came up once. The chain uses TRBV10-1 and TRBJ2-7, with D maybe TRBD2 (5 bases). V lost 3 bases and J lost 3, with 12 bases in between. CDR1 is WNHNN and CDR2 is SYGVQD in the germline V gene (reference sequence). The CDR3 is 14 amino acids. The CDR3 here is CASSEEGYHYEQYF. The CDR3 coding sequence is TGCGCCAGCAGTGAAGAGGGATACCACTACGAGCAGTACTTC.

This chain connects TRBV7-8 to TRBJ2-1, with D possibly matching TRBD2 (7 bases). The germline V gene encodes CDR1 SGHVS and CDR2 FQNEAQ. The CDR3 extends over 15 amino acids. V lost 1 base and J 7 bases, leaving 14 bases between the germline ends. CDR3 DNA sequence: TGTGCCAGCAGCTTAGGGCTAGGGAGGGGGAATGAGCAGTTCTTC. This translates into CASSLGLGRGNEQFF.

In this sample, this clone turned up once. The chain uses TRBV7-9 and TRBJ1-2; no reliable D call. The CDR3 loop spans 15 amino acids. Trimming left V 3 bases short and J 4 bases short, with 15 bases between. Germline lookup yields CDR1 SEHNR and CDR2 FQNEAQ (reference sequence). CDR3 amino acids: CASSFGQAATYGYTF. The CDR3 bases are TGTGCCAGCAGCTTCGGGCAGGCGGCGACCTATGGCTACACCTTC.

This clone showed up just a few times. This chain uses TRBV11-2 with TRBJ2-1; TRBD2 agrees at 13 bases. Germline lookup yields CDR1 SGHAT and CDR2 FQNNGV. The CDR3 loop spans 15 amino acids. V trimming: 4 bases; J trimming: 7 bases; junction bases outside the gene matches: 4. Here the CDR3 DNA reads TGTGCCAGCAGCTCCGGGACTAGCGGGATGAATGAGCAGTTCTTC. Its translation is CASSSGTSGMNEQFF.

About this clone itself: The same CDR3 is also encoded by other DNA sequences in this sample. The chain carries TRBV28 and TRBJ1-3, with D unclear. V lost 4 bases and J lost 0, with 7 bases in between. CDR3 length equals 14 residues. CDR1 is MDHEN and CDR2 is SYDVKM in the germline V gene. The CDR3: CASSSTGSGNTIYF. The CDR3 DNA reads TGTGCCAGCAGTTCTACCGGCTCTGGAAACACCATATATTTT.

The rearrangement uses TRBV28 and TRBJ2-7; D possibly corresponds to TRBD1 (5 bases). Germline loops: CDR1 MDHEN, CDR2 SYDVKM. V shed 3 bases and J shed 6 bases, with 21 bases lying between them. This CDR3 has 16 amino acids. CDR3 bases: TGTGCCAGCAGTTTTCCCTTCGGTAGGGGAATAGGCGAGCAGTACTTC. This codes for CASSFPFGRGIGEQYF.

The CDR3 region has the DNA TGTGCCTCGACACCCGGTCTGAACACTGAAGCTTTCTTT. This sequence encodes CASTPGLNTEAFF. This chain links TRBV30 with TRBJ1-1, with D unclear. Germline V lookup: CDR1 GTSNPN, CDR2 SVGIG (reference sequence). CDR3 length: 13 residues. The V gene lost 7 bases and the J gene lost 0 bases, with 12 bases spanning the gap. Variable domain in full (rest from reference TRBV30 and TRBJ1-1): SQTIHQWPATLVQPVGSPLSLECTVEGTSNPNLYWYRQAAGRGLQLLFYSVGIGQISSEVPQNLSASRPQDRQFILSSKKLLLSDSGFYLCASTPGLNTEAFFGQGTRLTVV.